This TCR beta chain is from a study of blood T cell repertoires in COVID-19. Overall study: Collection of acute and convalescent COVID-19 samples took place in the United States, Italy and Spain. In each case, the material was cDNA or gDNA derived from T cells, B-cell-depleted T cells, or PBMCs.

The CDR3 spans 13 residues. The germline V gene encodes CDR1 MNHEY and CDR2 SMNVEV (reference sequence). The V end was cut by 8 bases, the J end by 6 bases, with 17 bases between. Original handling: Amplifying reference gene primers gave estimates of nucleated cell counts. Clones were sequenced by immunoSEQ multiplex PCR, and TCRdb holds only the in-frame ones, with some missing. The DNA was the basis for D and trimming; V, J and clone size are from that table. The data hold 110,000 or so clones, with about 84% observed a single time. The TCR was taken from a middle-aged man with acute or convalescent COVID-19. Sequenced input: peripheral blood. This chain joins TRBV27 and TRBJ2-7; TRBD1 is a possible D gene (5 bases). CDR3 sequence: CASRVLQAAEQYF. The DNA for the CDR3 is TGTGCCAGCCGAGTCCTACAGGCGGCCGAGCAGTACTTC.